This TCR beta chain was sequenced for a study of T cells in Graves' hyperthyroidism and ophthalmopathy. Study-wide points: The model foresaw ophthalmopathy a median roughly 6 months prior to onset.

A note on this clonotype: Antigen unknown.

It was RNA transcripts that yielded the amplified TCR beta CDR3 regions. TCR CDR3 regions were first amplified by RT-PCR with HTBI primers. TCRdb processed the multiplex PCR reads anew with MiXCR; each CDR3 protein has one entry. This table holds a few hundred thousand distinct CDR3 sequences, around 14% found once. Hyperthyroidism, newly diagnosed and lasting under 2 months, affected patients aged 18 to 65. Uncontrolled infection, other autoimmune disease, pregnancy or lactation disqualified patients from enrolment. Fresh peripheral blood, approximately 10 ml, was the source of the PBMCs. The length of the CDR3 is 14 residues. Trimming removed 3 bases at V and 3 bases at J, with 9 bases between. CDR1 and CDR2 from the germline V gene are MNHNS and SASEGT.

This chain links TRBV6-1 with TRBJ2-1; a weak D match, TRBD1 (5 bases). Material for sequencing was blood. The origin of this receptor is a woman aged 18-35 years with Graves' hyperthyroidism that later progressed to Graves' ophthalmopathy. The CDR3 DNA follows: TGTGCCAGCAGTGATCCGACAGTCTACAATGAGCAGTTCTTC. Translation: CASSDPTVYNEQFF.